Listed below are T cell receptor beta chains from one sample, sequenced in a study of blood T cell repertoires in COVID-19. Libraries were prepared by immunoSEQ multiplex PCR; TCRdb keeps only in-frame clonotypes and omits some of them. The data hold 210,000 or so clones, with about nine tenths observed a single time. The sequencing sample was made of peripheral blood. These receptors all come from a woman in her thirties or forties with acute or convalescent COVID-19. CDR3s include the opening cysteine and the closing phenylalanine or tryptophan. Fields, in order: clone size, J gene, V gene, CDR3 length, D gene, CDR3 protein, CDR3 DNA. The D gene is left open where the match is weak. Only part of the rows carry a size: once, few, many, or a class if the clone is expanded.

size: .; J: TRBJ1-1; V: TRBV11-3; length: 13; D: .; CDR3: CASSLHRAAEAFF; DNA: TGTGCCAGCAGCTTACATCGCGCCGCTGAAGCTTTCTTT
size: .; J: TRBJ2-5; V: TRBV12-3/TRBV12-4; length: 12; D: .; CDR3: CASSSYQETQYF; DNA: TGTGCCAGCAGTTCCTACCAAGAGACCCAGTACTTC
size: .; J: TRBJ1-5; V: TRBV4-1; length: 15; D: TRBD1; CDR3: CASSTLDRENQPQHF; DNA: TGCGCCAGCAGCACCTTGGACAGGGAAAATCAGCCCCAGCATTTT
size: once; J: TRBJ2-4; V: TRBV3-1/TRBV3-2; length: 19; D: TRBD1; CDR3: CASSQELGTGSLAKNIQYF; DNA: TGTGCCAGCAGCCAAGAGTTGGGGACAGGTTCCTTAGCCAAAAACATTCAGTACTTC
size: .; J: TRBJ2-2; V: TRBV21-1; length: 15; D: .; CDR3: CASSKATVGTGELFF; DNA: TGTGCCAGCAGCAAAGCGACAGTGGGAACCGGGGAGCTGTTTTTT
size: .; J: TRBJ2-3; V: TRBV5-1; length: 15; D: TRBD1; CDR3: CASSLQGARRDTQYF; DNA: TGCGCCAGCAGCTTGCAGGGGGCAAGACGAGATACGCAGTATTTT
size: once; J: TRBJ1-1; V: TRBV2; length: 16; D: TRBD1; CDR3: CASRTGTGGANTEAFF; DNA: TGTGCCAGCAGGACCGGGACAGGGGGCGCGAACACTGAAGCTTTCTTT
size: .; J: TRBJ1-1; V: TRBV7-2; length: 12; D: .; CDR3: CASSRREGQAFF; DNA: TGTGCCAGCAGCCGCAGGGAAGGTCAAGCTTTCTTT
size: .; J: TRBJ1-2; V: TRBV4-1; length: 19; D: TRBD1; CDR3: CASSLRPPRTGGVGYGYTF; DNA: TGCGCCAGCAGCCTTAGGCCCCCCCGGACAGGGGGCGTCGGCTATGGCTACACCTTC
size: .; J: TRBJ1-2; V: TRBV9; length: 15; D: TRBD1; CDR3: CASSVVGGGDDGYTF; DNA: TGTGCCAGCAGCGTAGTTGGAGGGGGCGATGATGGCTACACCTTC
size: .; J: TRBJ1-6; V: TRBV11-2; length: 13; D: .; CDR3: CASSLGAPSPLHF; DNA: TGTGCCAGCAGCTTAGGGGCTCCCTCACCCCTCCACTTT
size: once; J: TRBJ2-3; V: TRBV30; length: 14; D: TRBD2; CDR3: CAWSRVGGADTQYF; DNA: TGTGCCTGGAGTAGGGTGGGAGGGGCAGATACGCAGTATTTT
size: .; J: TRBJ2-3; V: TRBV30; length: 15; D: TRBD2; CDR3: CAGWTSGGPEDTQYF; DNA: TGTGCCGGATGGACTAGCGGGGGGCCGGAAGATACGCAGTATTTT
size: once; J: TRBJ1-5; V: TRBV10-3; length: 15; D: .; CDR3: CAISESISPPQPQHF; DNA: TGTGCCATCAGTGAGTCAATCAGTCCTCCTCAGCCCCAGCATTTT
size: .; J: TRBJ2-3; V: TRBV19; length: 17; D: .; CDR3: CASSMASLRQRTDTQYF; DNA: TGTGCCAGTAGTATGGCTAGCCTCCGTCAGAGGACAGATACGCAGTATTTT
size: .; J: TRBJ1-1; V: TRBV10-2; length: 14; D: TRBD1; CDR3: CASRTGSLNTEAFF; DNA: TGCGCCAGCAGGACAGGGAGCCTGAACACTGAAGCTTTCTTT
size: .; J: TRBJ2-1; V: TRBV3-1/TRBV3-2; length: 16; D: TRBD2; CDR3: CASSQVLAGGSNEQFF; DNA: TGTGCCAGCAGCCAAGTACTAGCGGGGGGGAGTAATGAGCAGTTCTTC
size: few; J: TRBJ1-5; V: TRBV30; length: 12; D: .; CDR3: CAWSSPNQPQHF; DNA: TGTGCCTGGAGTAGCCCTAATCAGCCCCAGCATTTT
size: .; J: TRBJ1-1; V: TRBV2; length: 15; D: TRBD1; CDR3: CASSVQGVGGTEAFF; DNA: TGTGCCAGCAGTGTACAGGGGGTAGGAGGGACTGAAGCTTTCTTT
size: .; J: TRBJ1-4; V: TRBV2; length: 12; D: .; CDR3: CASRQQGEKLFF; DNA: TGTGCCAGCAGACAACAGGGAGAAAAACTGTTTTTT
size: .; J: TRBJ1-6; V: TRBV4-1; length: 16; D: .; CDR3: CASSQEGGIVDSPLHF; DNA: TGCGCCAGCAGCCAAGAGGGGGGGATTGTTGATTCACCCCTCCACTTT
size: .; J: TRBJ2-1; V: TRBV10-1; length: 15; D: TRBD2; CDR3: CASSPGTTTYDEQFF; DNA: TGCGCCAGCAGCCCCGGGACTACCACTTACGATGAGCAGTTCTTC
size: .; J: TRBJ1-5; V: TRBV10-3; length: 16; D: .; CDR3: CAISPNTLRQGQPQHF; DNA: TGTGCCATCAGTCCCAACACCTTAAGACAAGGTCAGCCCCAGCATTTT
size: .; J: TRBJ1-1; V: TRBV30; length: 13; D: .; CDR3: CAWSVQGPLGAFF; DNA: TGTGCCTGGAGTGTCCAGGGTCCTCTAGGGGCTTTCTTT
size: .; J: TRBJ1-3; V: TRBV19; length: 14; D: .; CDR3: CASRPDFSGNTIYF; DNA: TGTGCCAGTAGACCAGACTTCTCTGGAAACACCATATATTTT
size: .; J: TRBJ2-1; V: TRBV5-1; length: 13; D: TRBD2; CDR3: CASSSGVYNEQFF; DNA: TGCGCCAGCAGTAGCGGGGTGTACAATGAGCAGTTCTTC
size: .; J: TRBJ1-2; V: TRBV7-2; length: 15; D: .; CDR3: CASSLSEGGGYGYTF; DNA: TGTGCCAGCAGCTTATCGGAGGGAGGAGGTTATGGCTACACCTTC
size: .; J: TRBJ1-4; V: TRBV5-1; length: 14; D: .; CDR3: CASSLAGEYEKLFF; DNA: TGCGCCAGCAGCTTGGCAGGGGAGTACGAAAAACTGTTTTTT
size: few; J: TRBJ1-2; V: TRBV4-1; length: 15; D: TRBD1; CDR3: CASSQTGTGYYGYTF; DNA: TGCGCCAGCAGCCAAACCGGGACAGGGTACTATGGCTACACCTTC
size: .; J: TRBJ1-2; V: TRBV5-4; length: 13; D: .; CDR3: CASSLQANYGYTF; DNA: TGTGCCAGCAGCTTACAGGCGAACTATGGCTACACCTTC
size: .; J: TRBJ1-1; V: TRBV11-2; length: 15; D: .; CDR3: CASSSYRERNTEAFF; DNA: TGTGCCAGCAGCTCGTACAGGGAAAGGAACACTGAAGCTTTCTTT
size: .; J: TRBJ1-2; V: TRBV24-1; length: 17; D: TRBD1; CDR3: CATSDSPGRGPRYGYTF; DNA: TGTGCCACCAGTGATTCCCCTGGCAGGGGGCCAAGGTATGGCTACACCTTC
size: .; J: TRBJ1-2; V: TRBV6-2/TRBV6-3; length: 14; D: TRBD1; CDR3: CASSSQGLENGYTF; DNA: TGTGCCAGCAGTTCACAGGGGCTCGAGAATGGCTACACCTTC
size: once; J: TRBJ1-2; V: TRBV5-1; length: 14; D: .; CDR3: CASSLVQGSSGYTF; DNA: TGCGCCAGCAGCTTGGTGCAGGGGAGTAGTGGCTACACCTTC
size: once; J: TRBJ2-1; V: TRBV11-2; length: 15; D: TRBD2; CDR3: CASSLGLAGYNEQFF; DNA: TGTGCCAGCAGCTTAGGACTAGCGGGGTACAATGAGCAGTTCTTC
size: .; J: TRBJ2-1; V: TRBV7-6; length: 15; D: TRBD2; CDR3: CASSAGPSGYNEQFF; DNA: TGTGCCAGCAGCGCAGGTCCTAGCGGGTACAATGAGCAGTTCTTC
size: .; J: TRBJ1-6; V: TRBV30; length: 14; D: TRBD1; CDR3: CAWSVGQGNSPLHF; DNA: TGTGCCTGGAGTGTAGGACAGGGGAATTCACCCCTCCACTTT
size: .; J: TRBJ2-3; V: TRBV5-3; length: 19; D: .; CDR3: CARSLEEGARPSVEDTQYF; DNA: TGTGCCAGAAGCTTGGAGGAGGGGGCAAGGCCGAGTGTGGAGGATACGCAGTATTTT
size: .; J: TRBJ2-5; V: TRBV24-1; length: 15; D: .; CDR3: CATSDSGLGEETQYF; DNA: TGTGCCACCAGTGACTCCGGCCTTGGAGAAGAGACCCAGTACTTC
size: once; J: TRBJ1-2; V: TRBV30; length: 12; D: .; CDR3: CAWSPRGYGYTF; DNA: TGTGCCTGGAGCCCCCGGGGGTATGGCTACACCTTC
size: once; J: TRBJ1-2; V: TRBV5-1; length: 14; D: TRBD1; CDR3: CASTQTGGRVGYTF; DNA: TGCGCCAGCACCCAAACAGGGGGCAGAGTTGGCTACACCTTC